Included here is one T cell receptor beta chain sequence, with context. Its antigen is still unknown. No much larger clonotype is one base removed from it; base qualities were not supplied. The CDR3 regions of human TCRbeta chains were analyzed by immunosequencing. As for the authors' bioinformatics: Repertoire TCRs were checked for matches against a reference library of SARS-CoV-2-specific TCRs that had been generated using the MIRA antigen-specificity platform. Breadth was defined as the fraction of unique TCRs that were SARS-CoV-2-associated, and depth was defined as the fraction of total T cells that were SARS-CoV-2-associated. Using the MIRA data, each spike-specific TCR was assigned both to the spike region to which the TCR was reactive and to a CD4 or CD8 class. Log10-transformed breadth and depth values were compared by one-way ANOVA with Sidak's multiple comparisons tests. TCRdb took over this immuneACCESS table, retaining in-frame rearrangements with V and J assigned. Such tables are incomplete; in checked studies, under half of the missing clones stem from an unresolved V gene, and the remainder is unexplained. V, J and clone size are taken as reported in that table, and D and trimming were inferred from the DNA itself. The sample profile shows some 95,000 clones; 89% of them were found once. The leading ten clones occupy approximately 2.6% of the sample.

The time point tag for this specimen amounts to: baseline before first vaccination. What the treatment or condition label conveys for this sample: meningococcal conjugate vaccine given as trial control. Samples from vaccinated people were obtained from the UK trials COV001 and COV002, which included a single-blind randomized controlled phase 2/3 trial of AZD1222 (ChAdOx1 nCoV-19) in healthy adults. For TCRbeta chain sequencing, PBMC samples from trial participants were taken at day 0 and at day 28 after the second dose. The data were obtained in a study of T cell responses to AZD1222 COVID-19 vaccine (dated by TCRdb to about 2021). Describing the broader study: TCR sequencing was performed for about 250 trial participants, of whom some 200 were given two doses of AZD1222 and about 25 were given two doses of MenACWY control vaccine. Enrollment into the trials was organized by age into subgroups of 18-55, 56-69 and 70-plus years, and those subgroups contained roughly 160, 29 and 62 TCR-sequenced participants, respectively.

V is pared back by 0 bases and J by 2 bases, with 10 bases lying between the germline termini. CDR1 is given as SEHNR and CDR2 as FQNEAQ, both from the germline V gene (reference sequence). Its CDR3 holds 15 amino acids, cysteine through phenylalanine. Of all the DNA, just the CDR3 is kept, 45 bases in frame from base 1. Results the study describes overall, beyond this receptor: In the small 56-69-year group, the increase in depth fell short of significance, most likely because of low power. Participants were mostly white British and included more females than males, and it was suggested by the authors that clonal diversity may have been underestimated. No day 14 peak-response samples were available, so repertoires were characterized only after the peak T cell response. Spike-specific TCR breadth and depth rose significantly after two AZD1222 doses compared with day 0 and with MenACWY recipients. The vaccine-associated CD4 TCRs covered the entire spike protein, and the dominant responses fell in regions 160-218 and 743-854. Nearly half of unique spike-specific TCRs reportedly recognized epitopes outside regions mutated in the B.1.351 and B.1.1.7 variants. Conclusions about previously exposed vaccinees are limited because only five to seven AZD1222 recipients were SARS-CoV-2 seropositive at baseline.

The sequence joins TRBV7-9 to TRBJ1-2; the D gene identity is not certain. This specimen was peripheral blood, taken on day 0 of MenACWY control vaccination. The TCR sequence derives from an adult in good health. The nucleotide sequence reads TGTGCCAGCAGCTTAGCGGTGGCGGTCAACTATGGCTACACCTTC. It specifies CASSLAVAVNYGYTF. Beyond the CDR3, the reference TRBV7-9 and TRBJ1-2 genes provide the residues; the full variable domain reads: DTGVSQNPRHKITKRGQNVTFRCDPISEHNRLYWYRQTLGQGPEFLTYFQNEAQLEKSRLLSDRFSAERPKGSFSTLEIQRTEQGDSAMYLCASSLAVAVNYGYTFGSGTRLTVV.